This TCR beta chain was captured by sequencing in a study of T cell changes during pregnancy in multiple sclerosis. Per the germline V gene, CDR1 is SEHNR and CDR2 is FQNEAQ (reference sequence). The CDR3 consists of 13 residues. Between the trimmed V and J ends, which lost 1 base and 2 bases, there was a span of 6 bases. Comment on this clone: Other DNA sequences of this sample code for an identical CDR3.

Clones were read by immunoSEQ multiplex PCR, and TCRdb kept only the in-frame ones, dropping some. The sample has 40,000 to 60,000 clones, roughly 88% seen once. The genes are TRBV7-9 and TRBJ2-7, with a weak D call TRBD2 (6 bases). This sequence originates from a female donor in good health, enrolled as a control in a pregnancy study. The source was peripheral blood, collected in the first trimester of pregnancy. CDR3 nucleotide sequence: TGTGCCAGCAGCTTAGGACTAGCCTACGAGCAGTACTTC. Translation gives CASSLGLAYEQYF.